These T cell receptor beta chains were read from a single sample in a study of cytomegalovirus exposure and HLA in healthy donors. TCRdb's table, derived via immunoSEQ multiplex PCR, lists solely in-frame clones and lacks some. Of 140,000 to 150,000 clones in the sample, approximately 9% were seen once. Sequencing input: PBMCs. All receptors come from a male donor in good health and CMV-seronegative. CDR3s include the opening cysteine and the closing phenylalanine or tryptophan. Fields, in order: V gene, D gene, clone size, J gene, CDR3 length, CDR3 DNA, CDR3 protein. The D gene is left open where the match is weak. Only part of the rows carry a size: once, few, many, or a class if the clone is expanded.

V: TRBV9
D: TRBD1
size: few
J: TRBJ2-7
length: 18
DNA: TGTGCCAGCAGCGCCGGGCCGACGACGGGACAGGGTCACTACGAGCAGTACTTC
CDR3: CASSAGPTTGQGHYEQYF

V: TRBV6-6
D: TRBD1
size: few
J: TRBJ2-1
length: 15
DNA: TGTGCCAGCAGTTCACAGGGGGCAATCTACAATGAGCAGTTCTTC
CDR3: CASSSQGAIYNEQFF

V: TRBV19
D: NA
size: few
J: TRBJ1-2
length: 15
DNA: TGTGCCAGTAGTACCGGGAGAAGATTGAACTATGGCTACACCTTC
CDR3: CASSTGRRLNYGYTF

V: TRBV28
D: NA
size: few
J: TRBJ1-1
length: 12
DNA: TGTGCCAGCAGTTTTATCGGCACTGAAGCTTTCTTT
CDR3: CASSFIGTEAFF

V: TRBV11-3
D: TRBD2
size: few
J: TRBJ2-1
length: 18
DNA: TGTGCCAGCAGCTTAGGAAATCTCACTAGCGGCCCCTACAATGAGCAGTTCTTC
CDR3: CASSLGNLTSGPYNEQFF

V: TRBV27
D: NA
size: few
J: TRBJ1-1
length: 15
DNA: TGTGCCAGCAGTTTACTTTCAGGGTTGGGCACTGAAGCTTTCTTT
CDR3: CASSLLSGLGTEAFF

V: TRBV10-3
D: NA
size: NA
J: TRBJ1-1
length: 13
DNA: TGTGCCATCAGTGAGTCTCCGGGGAGCGGAGCTTTCTTT
CDR3: CAISESPGSGAFF

V: TRBV5-1
D: NA
size: few
J: TRBJ1-2
length: 13
DNA: TGCGCCAGCAGCTTAGGAGGAGATTATGGCTACACCTTC
CDR3: CASSLGGDYGYTF

V: TRBV9
D: NA
size: few
J: TRBJ1-6
length: 15
DNA: TGTGCCAGCAGCGTAGCCGGGGGGGCCGGGTCACCCCTCCACTTT
CDR3: CASSVAGGAGSPLHF

V: TRBV7-9
D: NA
size: few
J: TRBJ2-1
length: 12
DNA: TGTGCCAGCAGCCCTGAGGGCAATGAGCAGTTCTTC
CDR3: CASSPEGNEQFF

V: TRBV11-2
D: TRBD2
size: few
J: TRBJ2-7
length: 18
DNA: TGTGCCAGCAGCTTCCCATTGCGACTAGCGGGGCACTCCTACGAGCAGTACTTC
CDR3: CASSFPLRLAGHSYEQYF

V: TRBV5-6
D: NA
size: NA
J: TRBJ2-5
length: 13
DNA: TGTGCCAGCAGCTTGTTTATCGAAGAGACCCAGTACTTC
CDR3: CASSLFIEETQYF

V: TRBV4-1
D: TRBD1
size: few
J: TRBJ1-2
length: 14
DNA: TGCGCCAGCAGCCCGACAGGGGCTAACTATGGCTACACCTTC
CDR3: CASSPTGANYGYTF

V: TRBV6-1
D: NA
size: NA
J: TRBJ1-2
length: 12
DNA: TGTGCCAGCAGGTTGACAGATTATGGCTACACCTTC
CDR3: CASRLTDYGYTF

V: TRBV6-6
D: TRBD2
size: NA
J: TRBJ2-1
length: 15
DNA: TGTGCCAGCAGTTACCTAGCGGGAGTTGGCAATGAGCAGTTCTTC
CDR3: CASSYLAGVGNEQFF

V: TRBV6-6
D: TRBD2
size: few
J: TRBJ2-7
length: 16
DNA: TGTGCCAGCAGTTACTCCGCTAGCGGGAGCCGGGGCGAGCAGTACTTC
CDR3: CASSYSASGSRGEQYF

V: TRBV28
D: TRBD1
size: NA
J: TRBJ2-2
length: 15
DNA: TGTGCCAGCCGGCCAGACAGGGGTGCCCCCGGGGAGCTGTTTTTT
CDR3: CASRPDRGAPGELFF

V: TRBV10-3
D: TRBD1
size: NA
J: TRBJ1-3
length: 16
DNA: TGTGCCATCGGTACCCCGGGACAGGGGGCTGGAAACACCATATATTTT
CDR3: CAIGTPGQGAGNTIYF

V: TRBV7-2
D: NA
size: few
J: TRBJ2-1
length: 11
DNA: TGTGCCAGCAGGTATTACAATGAGCAGTTCTTC
CDR3: CASRYYNEQFF

V: TRBV7-2
D: TRBD2
size: few
J: TRBJ2-7
length: 14
DNA: TGTGCCAGCAGCTTACTAGCGGTACAATACGAGCAGTACTTC
CDR3: CASSLLAVQYEQYF

V: TRBV11-2
D: TRBD2
size: NA
J: TRBJ2-3
length: 15
DNA: TGTGCCAGCAGTTTCCTTAGCGGGGGCACAGATACGCAGTATTTT
CDR3: CASSFLSGGTDTQYF

V: TRBV5-8
D: NA
size: few
J: TRBJ1-5
length: 13
DNA: TGTGCCAGCAGCTTACAGGAGATCCGGCCCCAGCATTTT
CDR3: CASSLQEIRPQHF

V: TRBV30
D: TRBD2
size: NA
J: TRBJ2-6
length: 16
DNA: TGTGCCTGGAGCCCCGGGGGGGGCAATGGGGCCAACGTCCTGACTTTC
CDR3: CAWSPGGGNGANVLTF

V: TRBV28
D: TRBD1
size: NA
J: TRBJ2-1
length: 15
DNA: TGTGCCAGCAGTGCTCGGGACAGAGTCTACAATGAGCAGTTCTTC
CDR3: CASSARDRVYNEQFF

V: TRBV27
D: TRBD1
size: NA
J: TRBJ2-7
length: 12
DNA: TGTGCCAGCAGTCGGACAGGGTACGAGCAGTACTTC
CDR3: CASSRTGYEQYF

V: TRBV11-2
D: TRBD2
size: NA
J: TRBJ2-7
length: 14
DNA: TGTGCCAGCAGCTCCGGGACTAGTCTCGCCGAGCAGTACTTC
CDR3: CASSSGTSLAEQYF

V: TRBV7-9
D: NA
size: NA
J: TRBJ1-1
length: 16
DNA: TGTGCCAGCAGCTCCCAACGGAGGGCTGGGAACACTGAAGCTTTCTTT
CDR3: CASSSQRRAGNTEAFF

V: TRBV5-6
D: TRBD1
size: few
J: TRBJ1-4
length: 15
DNA: TGTGCCAGCAGCTTTAGACAGGGAGAGGGTGAAAAACTGTTTTTT
CDR3: CASSFRQGEGEKLFF

V: TRBV28
D: TRBD1
size: few
J: TRBJ2-7
length: 14
DNA: TGTGCCAGCAGTTTATCGGGGACAGGGGTCGAGCAGTACTTC
CDR3: CASSLSGTGVEQYF

V: TRBV9
D: TRBD2
size: few
J: TRBJ2-5
length: 15
DNA: TGTGCCAGCAGCCTGAATGCGGGGGGGGTAGAGACCCAGTACTTC
CDR3: CASSLNAGGVETQYF

V: TRBV30
D: TRBD1
size: NA
J: TRBJ2-5
length: 16
DNA: TGTGCCTGGAGTCGGCGGAATCGACAGGGGGCGAGGGAGCAGTACTTC
CDR3: CAWSRRNRQGAREQYF

V: TRBV5-1
D: NA
size: NA
J: TRBJ1-2
length: 16
DNA: TGCGCCAGCAGCTTGTCAGGCAGTACTAGTTTAGATGGCTACACCTTC
CDR3: CASSLSGSTSLDGYTF

V: TRBV5-1
D: TRBD2
size: NA
J: TRBJ2-2
length: 14
DNA: TGCGCCAGCACCCCCAGGGAGGGCACCGGGGAGCTGTTTTTT
CDR3: CASTPREGTGELFF

V: TRBV10-1
D: NA
size: NA
J: TRBJ2-5
length: 12
DNA: TGCGCCACCGTTGGGGGGATAGAGACCCAGTACTTC
CDR3: CATVGGIETQYF

V: TRBV6-6
D: NA
size: few
J: TRBJ1-5
length: 15
DNA: TGTGCCAGCACCAACGTGGGGGCAGGAGATCAGCCCCAGCATTTT
CDR3: CASTNVGAGDQPQHF

V: TRBV14
D: NA
size: NA
J: TRBJ1-1
length: 12
DNA: TGTGCCAGCAGCCAAGATTTTAACGAGGCTTTCTTT
CDR3: CASSQDFNEAFF

V: TRBV27
D: TRBD2
size: few
J: TRBJ2-7
length: 16
DNA: TGTGCCAGCAGTCCGTCAGCGGGGGGCCTCTCCTACGAGCAGTACTTC
CDR3: CASSPSAGGLSYEQYF

V: TRBV10-3
D: NA
size: few
J: TRBJ2-5
length: 17
DNA: TGTGCCATCAGTGAGTCCGGATGGGGCCAGGCTTTGAAGACCCAGTACTTC
CDR3: CAISESGWGQALKTQYF

V: TRBV28
D: NA
size: NA
J: TRBJ1-5
length: 17
DNA: TGTGCCAGCAGTTTCGGGGCAGGGGAGTGGAGCAATCAGCCCCAGCATTTT
CDR3: CASSFGAGEWSNQPQHF

V: TRBV27
D: TRBD1
size: few
J: TRBJ2-7
length: 16
DNA: TGTGCCAGCAGTCCTTTGACAGGGGCCGTTGTCTACGAGCAGTACTTC
CDR3: CASSPLTGAVVYEQYF

V: TRBV6-1
D: TRBD2
size: few
J: TRBJ2-2
length: 20
DNA: TGTGCCAGCACTGACCCGCCTAGCGGAAAGTCCAAATCGAACACCGGGGAGCTGTTTTTT
CDR3: CASTDPPSGKSKSNTGELFF

V: TRBV7-2
D: NA
size: NA
J: TRBJ2-7
length: 12
DNA: TGTGCCAGCAGCTCCAGCTCCTACGAGCAGTACTTC
CDR3: CASSSSSYEQYF

V: TRBV14
D: TRBD2
size: NA
J: TRBJ2-3
length: 18
DNA: TGTGCCAGCAGCTCCTGGGGGACTAGCGGGACTTTCACAGATACGCAGTATTTT
CDR3: CASSSWGTSGTFTDTQYF

V: TRBV28
D: TRBD2
size: few
J: TRBJ2-7
length: 15
DNA: TGTGCCAGCAGTCCCCCGGGAGGTGACGTCTACGAGCAGTACTTC
CDR3: CASSPPGGDVYEQYF

V: TRBV28
D: NA
size: NA
J: TRBJ1-1
length: 14
DNA: TGTGCCAGCAGCCACGGGGGAGTAGACACTGAAGCTTTCTTT
CDR3: CASSHGGVDTEAFF

V: TRBV7-2
D: NA
size: NA
J: TRBJ1-2
length: 15
DNA: TGTGCCAGCACCACCCAGGTGGGGGCGACCTATGGCTACACCTTC
CDR3: CASTTQVGATYGYTF

V: TRBV28
D: NA
size: NA
J: TRBJ2-7
length: 14
DNA: TGTGCCAGCACCCCAAGGGGTATTCGGAAAGAGCAGTACTTC
CDR3: CASTPRGIRKEQYF

V: TRBV5-5
D: NA
size: NA
J: TRBJ2-5
length: 16
DNA: TGTGCCAGCAGCCCGTATCCGGGACACTTTCAAGAGACCCAGTACTTC
CDR3: CASSPYPGHFQETQYF

V: TRBV5-1
D: TRBD1
size: few
J: TRBJ2-1
length: 16
DNA: TGCGCCAGCAGCTTATTGATGACAGGGGGGTACAATGAGCAGTTCTTC
CDR3: CASSLLMTGGYNEQFF

V: TRBV27
D: NA
size: few
J: TRBJ1-5
length: 13
DNA: TGTGCCAGAAGTTTAACAGGGCTTCAGCCCCAGCATTTT
CDR3: CARSLTGLQPQHF

V: TRBV4-3
D: NA
size: few
J: TRBJ2-1
length: 11
DNA: TGCGCCAGCAGCCACAACAATGAGCAGTTCTTC
CDR3: CASSHNNEQFF

V: TRBV4-1
D: TRBD2
size: NA
J: TRBJ2-1
length: 17
DNA: TGCGCCAGCAGCCCTGGAGGGGTAGCGGGGGATTACAATGAGCAGTTCTTC
CDR3: CASSPGGVAGDYNEQFF

V: TRBV29-1
D: TRBD2
size: few
J: TRBJ2-1
length: 16
DNA: TGCAGCGTTGGCGGGGCTAGCGGGATTTCCTACAATGAGCAGTTCTTC
CDR3: CSVGGASGISYNEQFF

V: TRBV6-5
D: NA
size: NA
J: TRBJ1-5
length: 13
DNA: TGTGCCAGCGGAGAAGTATACCCCGGGCCCCAGCATTTT
CDR3: CASGEVYPGPQHF

V: TRBV7-3
D: NA
size: NA
J: TRBJ1-4
length: 15
DNA: TGTGCCAGCAGCTTAACGGGGCAGGGAAATGAAAAACTGTTTTTT
CDR3: CASSLTGQGNEKLFF